Described below is a single TCR beta chain sequence and its context. What it binds is unknown. The UMIs contained a 6-nucleotide sample barcode. They were added by template switching during cDNA synthesis. From its re-call of the 5' RACE reads, TCRdb lists each CDR3 protein once, without DNA. Recorded for this sample: under 350,000 distinct CDR3 sequences. These data are taken from a study of monozygotic twins with inflammatory bowel disease. The study's findings and limits: It was not supported that a single strong signal or clonotype was associated with IBD. Repertoire similarity matched across concordant and discordant twins, perhaps owing to limited power. It was in IBD patients that TCRbeta diversity (inverse Simpson) was lower than in healthy co-twins.

The V gene's germline CDR1 is LGHNA and CDR2 YSLEER. The CDR3 length is 15 residues. The source is a human donor with ulcerative colitis or Crohn's disease, or a healthy co-twin of an affected twin (not recorded which). This rearrangement joins TRBV4-3 to TRBJ1-1; absent DNA, TCRdb's TRBD1 call cannot be checked. The source material was blood. The CDR3 here is CASSQDGSRVTEAFF.